Listed here are 13 T cell receptor beta chains from one sample, sequenced in a study of blood T cell repertoires in COVID-19. The method was immunoSEQ multiplex PCR; TCRdb's version includes in-frame clones alone and lacks a portion of them. The profile covers approximately 23,000 clones, with around 90% appearing a single time and less than 3% taken by the ten largest. Sequenced: peripheral blood. The origin of the receptors is a man aged 70 or older with acute or convalescent COVID-19.

The chain links TRBV12-3 or TRBV12-4 to TRBJ1-4; 8 nucleotides line up with TRBD1. The CDR3 contains 13 residues. Trimming took 6 bases from V and 10 from J; bases not matched to a gene: 7. In DNA, the CDR3 is TGTGCCAGCAGCGGAACCGACAGGGGAAAACTGTTTTTT. Its translation: CASSGTDRGKLFF.

The V gene is TRBV23-1, the J gene TRBJ1-1; the D gene is possibly TRBD1 (6 bases). TRBV23-1 is treated as an ORF (open reading frame) with a function not yet certain. CDR3 length: 16 amino acids. The ends were cut back, 4 bases at V and 3 bases at J, with 18 bases in the middle. In DNA form, the CDR3 reads TGCGCCAGCAGTCTCGTAGGGACATATCGGGACACTGAAGCTTTCTTT. Translating it yields CASSLVGTYRDTEAFF.

The chain uses TRBV11-2 and TRBJ1-1, with 7 bases lining up with TRBD1. The length of the CDR3 is 15 residues. Trimming took 4 bases from V and 4 from J; bases not matched to a gene: 9. The germline V gene encodes CDR1 SGHAT and CDR2 FQNNGV. The CDR3 region has the DNA TGTGCCAGCAGCTCATACAGGGGTGCCTTCACTGAAGCTTTCTTT. Translated, it gives CASSSYRGAFTEAFF. Full variable domain (rest looked up from reference TRBV11-2 and TRBJ1-1): EAGVAQSPRYKIIEKRQSVAFWCNPISGHATLYWYQQILGQGPKLLIQFQNNGVVDDSQLPKDRFSAERLKGVDSTLKIQPAKLEDSAVYLCASSSYRGAFTEAFFGQGTRLTVV.

The chain carries TRBV28 and TRBJ1-5; tentative D call: TRBD1 (6 bases). The ends were cut back, 3 bases at V and 5 bases at J, with 20 bases in the middle. The germline V gene has CDR1 MDHEN and CDR2 SYDVKM. The CDR3 contains 17 residues. The CDR3 region has the DNA TGTGCCAGCAGTTTCCCCCGGCGGGAGGGGGGACATCAGCCCCAGCATTTT. Translated: CASSFPRREGGHQPQHF.

This clone was detected only once. The rearrangement joins TRBV6-5 to TRBJ2-3; TRBD2 agrees at 7 bases. This CDR3 comprises 14 residues. Germline CDR1 reads MNHEY; CDR2 reads SVGAGI. The trim removed 7 bases at V and 3 bases at J, leaving 7 bases unmatched. Here the CDR3 reads CASNGGSMTDTQYF. The CDR3 nucleotides are TGTGCCAGCAACGGCGGGAGCATGACAGATACGCAGTATTTT.

The chain carries TRBV7-8 and TRBJ1-6; D not certain. Trimming removed 8 bases from V and 6 bases from J, with 17 bases in between. The CDR3 has 15 residues. Germline V CDR1 and CDR2: SGHVS, FQNEAQ. Here the CDR3 reads CASVGSGRGNSPLHF. The CDR3 DNA reads as TGTGCCAGCGTAGGATCGGGCCGGGGTAATTCACCCCTCCACTTT.

This chain uses TRBV27 with TRBJ2-5; 15 positions agree with TRBD2. The CDR3 has 16 amino acids. J lost 2 bases, V lost 5 bases, and 3 bases had no gene match. Germline CDR1 is MNHEY and CDR2 is SMNVEV (reference sequence). The CDR3 DNA is TGTGCCAGCAGTCCTGGACTAGCGGGGGGGCAAGAGACCCAGTACTTC. Residues: CASSPGLAGGQETQYF.

V and J are TRBV3-1 (or the pseudogene TRBV3-2) and TRBJ2-1, with TRBD1 matching 8 bases. The CDR3 loop spans 15 amino acids. With 5 bases clipped from V and 4 bases from J, the junction kept 7 bases outside the gene matches. The germline gives CDR1 LGHDT, CDR2 YNNKEL (reference sequence). The CDR3 here is CASSYGQGFYNEQFF. The CDR3 nucleotides read TGTGCCAGCAGCTATGGACAGGGATTTTACAATGAGCAGTTCTTC.

The rearrangement joins TRBV5-1 to TRBJ1-1; D is possibly TRBD1 (5 bases). Germline V gene sequence: CDR1 SGHRS, CDR2 YFSETQ. The CDR3 has 15 residues. Deletions cut 2 bases from V and 3 bases from J, with 14 bases between. The CDR3 spells CASSFTGPGDTEAFF. Written as DNA, the CDR3 is TGCGCCAGCAGCTTCACAGGCCCGGGCGACACTGAAGCTTTCTTT.

This clone has only a few counts. CDR3 DNA sequence: TGTGCCAGCAGCTTAACCTTTGAGGGCAAGCAGTACTTC. The encoded protein is CASSLTFEGKQYF. J is TRBJ2-7 and V is TRBV7-3; a possible D gene is TRBD2 (5 bases). Germline assignment: CDR1 SGHTA and CDR2 FQGTGA. V lost 0 bases to trimming and J lost 8 bases, with 11 bases between them. The CDR3 consists of 13 residues.

This chain uses TRBV6-5 with TRBJ2-7; tentative D call: TRBD1 (6 bases). CDR1 MNHEY and CDR2 SVGAGI come from the germline V gene. The V end lost 4 bases, the J end lost 7 bases, and 17 bases lay between the germline ends. The CDR3 has 14 residues. CDR3 coding DNA: TGTGCCAGCAGTTCACAGGGCCTCGGTTTGGAGCAGTACTTC. Residues: CASSSQGLGLEQYF.

The chain links TRBV7-2 to TRBJ2-5; 8 bases agree with TRBD2. The V gene end was trimmed by 6 bases and the J gene end by 5 bases; junction bases not matched to a gene: 5. The CDR3 spans 13 residues. Germline loops: CDR1 SGHTA, CDR2 FQGNSA. CDR3 sequence (DNA): TGTGCCAGCAGACCAATAGCGGGGGAGACCCAGTACTTC. Its translation is CASRPIAGETQYF.

This sequence joins TRBV7-9 and TRBJ2-7; D gene unclear. Germline CDR1 is SEHNR and CDR2 is FQNEAQ (reference sequence). The CDR3 has 13 residues. V lost 5 bases and J lost 0, with 8 bases in between. This CDR3 is CASSEMASYEQYF. Written as DNA, the CDR3 is TGTGCCAGCAGCGAAATGGCCTCCTACGAGCAGTACTTC.